A selection of T cell receptor beta chains follows, all from one sample in a study of T-cell memory formation after mild COVID-19. TCRdb passed the 5' RACE reads through MiXCR, listing each CDR3 protein once. The table records more than 75,000 distinct CDR3 sequences, around 14% of them present only once. Sequencing was performed on PBMCs or a T cell subset sorted from them (not recorded which). These receptors were obtained from an adult woman who had mild COVID-19 (a few samples of this study predate the infection). Cell type and time point are not known. The CDR3 runs from the conserved cysteine through the conserved F or W. A D gene is named only where the DNA matches it firmly. The size of a clone is reported for some rows only, either as once, few or many, or as a class for expanded clones.

d_call: TRBD2
v_call: TRBV10-3
j_call: TRBJ2-3
cdr3_length: 16
clone_size: few
cdr3_nt: TGTGCCATCAGTGAGTCCCAGCGGGAATTCCCAGATACGCAGTATTTT
cdr3_aa: CAISESQREFPDTQYF

d_call: TRBD2
v_call: TRBV12-3/TRBV12-4
j_call: TRBJ2-1
cdr3_length: 14
clone_size: -
cdr3_nt: TGTGCCAGCACCCGGGGGACTAGCGTCAATGAGCAGTTCTTC
cdr3_aa: CASTRGTSVNEQFF

d_call: -
v_call: TRBV7-3
j_call: TRBJ2-3
cdr3_length: 15
clone_size: -
cdr3_nt: TGTGCCAGCAGCCCCGGGGGAGGAAGCACAGATACGCAGTATTTT
cdr3_aa: CASSPGGGSTDTQYF

d_call: -
v_call: TRBV29-1
j_call: TRBJ1-1
cdr3_length: 11
clone_size: -
cdr3_nt: TGCAGCGTACCCAGTGAGACTGAAGCTTTCTTT
cdr3_aa: CSVPSETEAFF

d_call: TRBD1
v_call: TRBV18
j_call: TRBJ2-3
cdr3_length: 16
clone_size: -
cdr3_nt: TGTGCCAGCTCACCACCTGGGACAGGGTACACAGATACGCAGTATTTT
cdr3_aa: CASSPPGTGYTDTQYF

d_call: -
v_call: TRBV12-3/TRBV12-4
j_call: TRBJ1-5
cdr3_length: 14
clone_size: -
cdr3_nt: TGTGCCAGTGACCGACAGGTTGGTCGACAGCCCCAGCATTTT
cdr3_aa: CASDRQVGRQPQHF

d_call: -
v_call: TRBV29-1
j_call: TRBJ1-2
cdr3_length: 12
clone_size: -
cdr3_nt: TGCAGCGTTGACCTGGGACCCTATGGCTACACCTTC
cdr3_aa: CSVDLGPYGYTF

d_call: -
v_call: TRBV20-1
j_call: TRBJ2-7
cdr3_length: 10
clone_size: few
cdr3_nt: TGCAGTGCTGTCTCCTACGAGCAGTACTTC
cdr3_aa: CSAVSYEQYF

d_call: TRBD2
v_call: TRBV6-5
j_call: TRBJ2-3
cdr3_length: 18
clone_size: -
cdr3_nt: TGTGCCAGCAGTGTCTACAGATTAAGCGGGGAGAGGACAGATACGCAGTATTTT
cdr3_aa: CASSVYRLSGERTDTQYF

d_call: -
v_call: TRBV19
j_call: TRBJ2-2
cdr3_length: 12
clone_size: -
cdr3_nt: TGTGCCAGTAGCACTCCTCATGGGGAGCTGTTTTTT
cdr3_aa: CASSTPHGELFF

d_call: TRBD1
v_call: TRBV25-1
j_call: TRBJ2-7
cdr3_length: 15
clone_size: -
cdr3_nt: TGTGCCAGCAGTGGGCCCGGGACAGGTCGCTACGAGCAGTACTTC
cdr3_aa: CASSGPGTGRYEQYF

d_call: TRBD2
v_call: TRBV5-4
j_call: TRBJ2-7
cdr3_length: 13
clone_size: -
cdr3_nt: TGTGCCAGCAGCTATAGCGGGCTGGGCGAGCAGTACTTC
cdr3_aa: CASSYSGLGEQYF

d_call: -
v_call: TRBV20-1
j_call: TRBJ2-1
cdr3_length: 14
clone_size: few
cdr3_nt: TGCAGTGCTAGAGCTCGGGGGCCATTCTATGAGCAGTTCTTC
cdr3_aa: CSARARGPFYEQFF

d_call: -
v_call: TRBV7-3
j_call: TRBJ1-1
cdr3_length: 13
clone_size: few
cdr3_nt: TGTGCCAGCAGCTTAACGACAAGAGCTGAAGCTTTCTTT
cdr3_aa: CASSLTTRAEAFF

d_call: -
v_call: TRBV11-2
j_call: TRBJ1-1
cdr3_length: 15
clone_size: -
cdr3_nt: TGTGCCAGCAGCCAAGAATCAGGGGTTCGAACTGAAGCTTTCTTT
cdr3_aa: CASSQESGVRTEAFF

d_call: -
v_call: TRBV4-2
j_call: TRBJ1-1
cdr3_length: 12
clone_size: few
cdr3_nt: TGTGCCAGCAGCCACTCTAGTACTGAAGCTTTCTTT
cdr3_aa: CASSHSSTEAFF

d_call: TRBD2
v_call: TRBV7-6
j_call: TRBJ2-1
cdr3_length: 19
clone_size: -
cdr3_nt: TGTGCCAGCAGCTTAGCCCTAGCGGTCCTTAGCGGGGATTACAATGAGCAGTTCTTC
cdr3_aa: CASSLALAVLSGDYNEQFF

d_call: -
v_call: TRBV4-1
j_call: TRBJ2-7
cdr3_length: 13
clone_size: few
cdr3_nt: TGCGCCAGCAGCCAAGATCAGCAGGACGAGCAGTACTTC
cdr3_aa: CASSQDQQDEQYF

d_call: TRBD1
v_call: TRBV27
j_call: TRBJ2-7
cdr3_length: 16
clone_size: few
cdr3_nt: TGTGCCAGCAGTGAATACTCAGGGGGCGTCCCCTACGAGCAGTACTTC
cdr3_aa: CASSEYSGGVPYEQYF

d_call: -
v_call: TRBV24-1
j_call: TRBJ2-1
cdr3_length: 12
clone_size: few
cdr3_nt: TGTGCCACGAGAGGAGTATCCAAGGAGCAGTTCTTC
cdr3_aa: CATRGVSKEQFF

d_call: -
v_call: TRBV14
j_call: TRBJ2-7
cdr3_length: 13
clone_size: few
cdr3_nt: TGTGCCAGCAAGGAAGGAATGTCCCTCGAGCAGTACTTC
cdr3_aa: CASKEGMSLEQYF

d_call: -
v_call: TRBV4-3
j_call: TRBJ2-1
cdr3_length: 13
clone_size: few
cdr3_nt: TGCGCCAGCAGCCAGCACACTAGCTATGAGCAGTTCTTC
cdr3_aa: CASSQHTSYEQFF

d_call: TRBD1
v_call: TRBV5-1
j_call: TRBJ1-1
cdr3_length: 14
clone_size: -
cdr3_nt: TGCGCCAGCAGCTCCGGGACAGGGGACACTGAAGCTTTCTTT
cdr3_aa: CASSSGTGDTEAFF

d_call: -
v_call: TRBV12-3/TRBV12-4
j_call: TRBJ2-3
cdr3_length: 13
clone_size: few
cdr3_nt: TGTGCCAGCAGCCTCGAACCCAACGATACGCAGTATTTT
cdr3_aa: CASSLEPNDTQYF

d_call: -
v_call: TRBV7-2
j_call: TRBJ2-7
cdr3_length: 13
clone_size: few
cdr3_nt: TGTGCCAGCAGCTTACCTAGGGCTGTAGAGCAGTACTTC
cdr3_aa: CASSLPRAVEQYF

d_call: TRBD2
v_call: TRBV5-6
j_call: TRBJ2-5
cdr3_length: 14
clone_size: -
cdr3_nt: TGTGCCAGCAGCCAGACTAGCCTTCGAGAGACCCAGTACTTC
cdr3_aa: CASSQTSLRETQYF

d_call: -
v_call: TRBV29-1
j_call: TRBJ2-4
cdr3_length: 15
clone_size: few
cdr3_nt: TGCAGCGCCCGCGGCGCCGACTTAGCCAAAAACATTCAGTACTTC
cdr3_aa: CSARGADLAKNIQYF

d_call: -
v_call: TRBV23-1
j_call: TRBJ2-7
cdr3_length: 10
clone_size: -
cdr3_nt: TGCGCCAGCAGTCGAAACGAGCAGTACTTC
cdr3_aa: CASSRNEQYF

d_call: TRBD1
v_call: TRBV24-1
j_call: TRBJ2-3
cdr3_length: 19
clone_size: -
cdr3_nt: TGTGCCACCAGTGATCAGCCGGGACAGGGTTTTTTCGGCACAGATACGCAGTATTTT
cdr3_aa: CATSDQPGQGFFGTDTQYF

d_call: -
v_call: TRBV5-1
j_call: TRBJ2-7
cdr3_length: 14
clone_size: few
cdr3_nt: TGCGCCAGCAGCTTGGTCGGCAGGAGCTCCGAGCAGTACTTC
cdr3_aa: CASSLVGRSSEQYF

d_call: -
v_call: TRBV5-1
j_call: TRBJ2-2
cdr3_length: 13
clone_size: many
cdr3_nt: TGCGCCAGCAGCGTGTACTCCACCGGGGAGCTGTTTTTT
cdr3_aa: CASSVYSTGELFF

d_call: TRBD2
v_call: TRBV7-2
j_call: TRBJ2-5
cdr3_length: 16
clone_size: -
cdr3_nt: TGTGCCAGCAGCTTAGGTTTCGGGGGGGGCGTGATGACCCAGTACTTC
cdr3_aa: CASSLGFGGGVMTQYF

d_call: TRBD2
v_call: TRBV20-1
j_call: TRBJ2-1
cdr3_length: 14
clone_size: many
cdr3_nt: TGCAGTGCTAGAGGTAGCGGGGGTATCTATGAGCAGTTCTTC
cdr3_aa: CSARGSGGIYEQFF

d_call: TRBD2
v_call: TRBV20-1
j_call: TRBJ2-3
cdr3_length: 15
clone_size: -
cdr3_nt: TGCAGTGCGAGCGTGAGCGGGAGAACTACAGATACGCAGTATTTT
cdr3_aa: CSASVSGRTTDTQYF

d_call: TRBD2
v_call: TRBV3-1
j_call: TRBJ2-3
cdr3_length: 17
clone_size: -
cdr3_nt: TGTGCCAGCAGCCAAGAAGTAGCGGGATTGAATGGAGATACGCAGTATTTT
cdr3_aa: CASSQEVAGLNGDTQYF

d_call: -
v_call: TRBV7-3
j_call: TRBJ1-1
cdr3_length: 13
clone_size: -
cdr3_nt: TGTGCCAGCAGCAACCGGGACGGCGGTCAAGCTTTCTTT
cdr3_aa: CASSNRDGGQAFF

d_call: -
v_call: TRBV18
j_call: TRBJ2-7
cdr3_length: 12
clone_size: few
cdr3_nt: TGTGCCAGCTCACCCCTGGGCGACGAGCAGTACTTC
cdr3_aa: CASSPLGDEQYF

d_call: TRBD1
v_call: TRBV30
j_call: TRBJ1-1
cdr3_length: 13
clone_size: few
cdr3_nt: TGTGCCTGGAGCGGACAGGCAAACACTGAAGCTTTCTTT
cdr3_aa: CAWSGQANTEAFF

d_call: TRBD1
v_call: TRBV7-9
j_call: TRBJ1-2
cdr3_length: 17
clone_size: -
cdr3_nt: TGTGCCAGCAGCTTATCCGGGACAGGTTATGGGCAGTATGGCTACACCTTC
cdr3_aa: CASSLSGTGYGQYGYTF

d_call: -
v_call: TRBV6-6
j_call: TRBJ2-7
cdr3_length: 12
clone_size: once
cdr3_nt: TGTGCCAGCAGTCCGGGGGCGGTCGAGCAGTACTTC
cdr3_aa: CASSPGAVEQYF

d_call: -
v_call: TRBV7-2
j_call: TRBJ2-2
cdr3_length: 16
clone_size: -
cdr3_nt: TGTGCCAGCAGCCTCCTCTCGTGGGGTAGGACCGGGGAGCTGTTTTTT
cdr3_aa: CASSLLSWGRTGELFF

d_call: -
v_call: TRBV6-5
j_call: TRBJ2-5
cdr3_length: 13
clone_size: few
cdr3_nt: TGTGCCAGCAGGGCGGGGTATAAAGAGACCCAGTACTTC
cdr3_aa: CASRAGYKETQYF

d_call: -
v_call: TRBV12-3/TRBV12-4
j_call: TRBJ1-5
cdr3_length: 14
clone_size: few
cdr3_nt: TGTGCCAGCAGTCGTAGCGGTAGCAATCAGCCCCAGCATTTT
cdr3_aa: CASSRSGSNQPQHF

d_call: -
v_call: TRBV5-4
j_call: TRBJ2-2
cdr3_length: 15
clone_size: few
cdr3_nt: TGTGCCAGCAGCTTGCGGGGCCATCCGCCCGGGGAGCTGTTTTTT
cdr3_aa: CASSLRGHPPGELFF

d_call: -
v_call: TRBV5-1
j_call: TRBJ1-1
cdr3_length: 14
clone_size: many
cdr3_nt: TGCGCCAGCACCGCGGGTGGGCGGAGCACTGAAGCTTTCTTT
cdr3_aa: CASTAGGRSTEAFF

d_call: TRBD1
v_call: TRBV4-2
j_call: TRBJ2-3
cdr3_length: 17
clone_size: many
cdr3_nt: TGTGCCAGCAGCTCCCAACCTATAGGACAGGGTACAGATACGCAGTATTTT
cdr3_aa: CASSSQPIGQGTDTQYF

d_call: -
v_call: TRBV5-1
j_call: TRBJ1-5
cdr3_length: 15
clone_size: -
cdr3_nt: TGCGCCAGCAGCTTTGAGGGTGGTTATAGTCAGCCCCAGCATTTT
cdr3_aa: CASSFEGGYSQPQHF

d_call: -
v_call: TRBV5-1
j_call: TRBJ2-2
cdr3_length: 18
clone_size: once
cdr3_nt: TGCGCCAGCAGCTTGCAGGGGGCTAGCGGATACCCCACCGGGGAGCTGTTTTTT
cdr3_aa: CASSLQGASGYPTGELFF

d_call: TRBD1
v_call: TRBV27
j_call: TRBJ2-2
cdr3_length: 17
clone_size: few
cdr3_nt: TGTGCCAGCAGTTTAAGGTTTGGGACAGGTCTTACCGGGGAGCTGTTTTTT
cdr3_aa: CASSLRFGTGLTGELFF

d_call: -
v_call: TRBV29-1
j_call: TRBJ2-5
cdr3_length: 14
clone_size: -
cdr3_nt: TGCAGCGGGTTAATAGGGGGGACGGCAGAGACCCAGTACTTC
cdr3_aa: CSGLIGGTAETQYF

d_call: TRBD2
v_call: TRBV6-2/TRBV6-3
j_call: TRBJ2-1
cdr3_length: 17
clone_size: -
cdr3_nt: TGTGCCAGCAGTTACTCGATAGGGCTAGCGGGAGCTAATGAGCAGTTCTTC
cdr3_aa: CASSYSIGLAGANEQFF

d_call: -
v_call: TRBV12-3/TRBV12-4
j_call: TRBJ1-5
cdr3_length: 12
clone_size: -
cdr3_nt: TGTGCCAGCAGTCCCCGACAGGCCCGAAGGGTGTTT
cdr3_aa: CASSPRQARRVF

d_call: -
v_call: TRBV7-8
j_call: TRBJ2-5
cdr3_length: 15
clone_size: many
cdr3_nt: TGTGCCAGCAGCTTTCCGCGGGACATGCAAGAGACCCAGTACTTC
cdr3_aa: CASSFPRDMQETQYF

d_call: TRBD2
v_call: TRBV3-1
j_call: TRBJ2-7
cdr3_length: 17
clone_size: -
cdr3_nt: TGTGCCAGCAGCCCCCGCGGTAGCGGGGGCCTTGGCTACGAGCAGTACTTC
cdr3_aa: CASSPRGSGGLGYEQYF

d_call: -
v_call: TRBV7-9
j_call: TRBJ1-1
cdr3_length: 13
clone_size: few
cdr3_nt: TGTGCCAGCCGAAGAACAGGGAACACTGAAGCTTTCTTT
cdr3_aa: CASRRTGNTEAFF